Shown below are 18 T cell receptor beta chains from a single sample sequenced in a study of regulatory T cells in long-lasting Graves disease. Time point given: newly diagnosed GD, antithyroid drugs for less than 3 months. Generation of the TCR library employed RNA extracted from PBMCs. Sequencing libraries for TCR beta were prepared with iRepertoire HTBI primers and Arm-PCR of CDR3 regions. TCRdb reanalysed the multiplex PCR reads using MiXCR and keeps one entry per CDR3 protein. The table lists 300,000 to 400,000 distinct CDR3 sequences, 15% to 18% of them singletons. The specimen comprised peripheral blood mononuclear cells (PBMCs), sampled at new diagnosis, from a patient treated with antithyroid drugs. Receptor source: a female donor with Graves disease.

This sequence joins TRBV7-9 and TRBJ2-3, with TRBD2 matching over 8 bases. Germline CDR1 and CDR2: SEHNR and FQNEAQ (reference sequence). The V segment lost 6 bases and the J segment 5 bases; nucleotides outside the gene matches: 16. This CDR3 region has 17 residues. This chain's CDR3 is CASRINGERAGEDTQYF. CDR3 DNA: TGTGCCAGCAGGATCAACGGGGAGCGAGCGGGAGAAGATACGCAGTATTTT.

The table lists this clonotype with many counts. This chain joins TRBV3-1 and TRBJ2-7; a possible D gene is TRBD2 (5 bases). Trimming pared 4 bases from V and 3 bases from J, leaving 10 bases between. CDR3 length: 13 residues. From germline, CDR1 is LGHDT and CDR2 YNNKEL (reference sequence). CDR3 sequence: CASSRRLGYEQYF. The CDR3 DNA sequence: TGTGCCAGCAGCCGGAGGTTAGGCTACGAGCAGTACTTC.

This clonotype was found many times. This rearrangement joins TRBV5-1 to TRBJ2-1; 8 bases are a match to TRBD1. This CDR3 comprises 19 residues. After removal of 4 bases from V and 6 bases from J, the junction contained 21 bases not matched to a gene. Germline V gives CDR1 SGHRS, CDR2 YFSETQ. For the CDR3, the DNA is TGCGCCAGCAGCCAAGACAGGGGACTCAACTGGGGTGGATCCAATGAGCAGTTCTTC. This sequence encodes CASSQDRGLNWGGSNEQFF.

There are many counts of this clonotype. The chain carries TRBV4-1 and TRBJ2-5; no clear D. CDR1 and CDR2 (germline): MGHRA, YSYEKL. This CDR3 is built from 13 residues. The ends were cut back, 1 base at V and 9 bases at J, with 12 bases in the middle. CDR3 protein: CASSQGRNGAQYF. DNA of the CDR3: TGCGCCAGCAGCCAAGGAAGGAATGGGGCCCAGTACTTC.

Here the CDR3 reads CSVERDSGGLKYF. The CDR3 bases are TGCAGCGTTGAAAGGGATTCCGGGGGCTTAAAGTATTTT. The rearrangement uses TRBV29-1 and TRBJ2-3; either TRBD1 or TRBD2 may fit D (6 bases each). Germline V gene sequence: CDR1 SQVTM, CDR2 ANQGSEA. This CDR3 has 13 residues. Trimming took 2 bases from V and 13 from J, leaving 19 bases between them.

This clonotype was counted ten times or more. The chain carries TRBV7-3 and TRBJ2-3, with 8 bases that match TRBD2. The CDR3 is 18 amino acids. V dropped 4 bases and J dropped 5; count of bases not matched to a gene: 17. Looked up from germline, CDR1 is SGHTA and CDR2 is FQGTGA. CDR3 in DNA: TGTGCCAGCAGCTCCCTTGGTAGGGTAGCGGGGTCGCAAGATACGCAGTATTTT. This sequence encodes CASSSLGRVAGSQDTQYF.

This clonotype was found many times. The CDR3 DNA sequence: TGTGCCAGCAGCCAAGATCTAATTCCGGGAAACACTGAAGCTTTCTTT. Translation: CASSQDLIPGNTEAFF. The V and J genes are TRBV3-1 and TRBJ1-1; no firm D call. Germline loops: CDR1 LGHDT, CDR2 YNNKEL (reference sequence). V lost 0 bases, J lost 2 bases, and 13 bases lay in between. This CDR3 contains 16 residues.

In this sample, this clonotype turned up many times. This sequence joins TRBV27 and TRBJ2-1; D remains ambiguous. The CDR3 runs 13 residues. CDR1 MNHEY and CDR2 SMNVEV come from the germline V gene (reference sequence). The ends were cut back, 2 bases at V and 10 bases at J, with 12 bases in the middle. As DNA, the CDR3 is TGTGCCAGCAGTTTAGCTCCGGATGGCGAGCAGTTCTTC. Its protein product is CASSLAPDGEQFF.

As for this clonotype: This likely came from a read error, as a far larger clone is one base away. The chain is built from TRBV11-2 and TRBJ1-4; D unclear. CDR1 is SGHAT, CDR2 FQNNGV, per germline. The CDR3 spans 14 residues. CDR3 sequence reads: CASSLVDGNENLFF. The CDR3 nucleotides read TGTGCCAGCAGCTTAGTCGACGGGAATGAAAATCTGTTTTTT.

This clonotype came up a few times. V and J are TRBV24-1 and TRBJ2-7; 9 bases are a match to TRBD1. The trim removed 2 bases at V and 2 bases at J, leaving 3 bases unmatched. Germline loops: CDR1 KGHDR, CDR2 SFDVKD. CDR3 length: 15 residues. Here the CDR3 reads CATSDSRQGAYEQYF. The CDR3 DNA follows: TGTGCCACCAGTGATTCAAGACAGGGGGCCTACGAGCAGTACTTC.

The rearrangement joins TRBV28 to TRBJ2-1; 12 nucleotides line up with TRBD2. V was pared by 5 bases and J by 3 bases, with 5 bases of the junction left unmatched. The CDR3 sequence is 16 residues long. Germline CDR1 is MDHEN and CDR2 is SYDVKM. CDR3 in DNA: TGTGCCAGCAGTCCGCTGACTAGCGGGAGCTACAATGAGCAGTTCTTC. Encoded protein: CASSPLTSGSYNEQFF.

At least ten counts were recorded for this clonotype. Here the CDR3 DNA reads TGTGCCAGCAGCTTAGCGGTACAGGGTGACACTGAAGCTTTCTTT. Translating it yields CASSLAVQGDTEAFF. This chain connects TRBV11-1 to TRBJ1-1, with a possible D match to TRBD1 (6 bases). The CDR3 consists of 15 residues. CDR1 and CDR2 from the germline V gene are SGHAT and FQDESV (reference sequence). V gave up 0 bases and J gave up 3 bases, with 11 bases separating them.

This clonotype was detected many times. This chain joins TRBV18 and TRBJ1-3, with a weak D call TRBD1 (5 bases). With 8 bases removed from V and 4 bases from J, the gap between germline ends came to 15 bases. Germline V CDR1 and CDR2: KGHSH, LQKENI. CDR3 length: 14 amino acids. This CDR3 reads CASSPGTAGNTIYF. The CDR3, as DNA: TGTGCCAGCAGCCCCGGGACGGCGGGAAACACCATATATTTT.

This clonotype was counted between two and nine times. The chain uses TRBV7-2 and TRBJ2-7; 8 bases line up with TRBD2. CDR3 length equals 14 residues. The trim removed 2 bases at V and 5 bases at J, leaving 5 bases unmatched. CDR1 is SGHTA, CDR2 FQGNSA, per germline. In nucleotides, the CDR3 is TGTGCCAGCAGCTTAAGGACTAGCCATCACGAGCAGTACTTC. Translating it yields CASSLRTSHHEQYF.

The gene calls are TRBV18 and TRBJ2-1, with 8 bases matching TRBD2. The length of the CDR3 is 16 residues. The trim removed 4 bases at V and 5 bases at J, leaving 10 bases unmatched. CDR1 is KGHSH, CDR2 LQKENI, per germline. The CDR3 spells CASSQRGGRPHNEQFF. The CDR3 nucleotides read TGTGCCAGCTCACAACGTGGCGGGAGGCCCCACAATGAGCAGTTCTTC.

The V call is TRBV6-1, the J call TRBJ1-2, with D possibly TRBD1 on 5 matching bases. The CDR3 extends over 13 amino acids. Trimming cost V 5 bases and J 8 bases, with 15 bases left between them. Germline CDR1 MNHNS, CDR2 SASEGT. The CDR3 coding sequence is TGTGCCAGCAGTCTCTCCGGGGAGGGGGGCTACACCTTC. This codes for CASSLSGEGGYTF.

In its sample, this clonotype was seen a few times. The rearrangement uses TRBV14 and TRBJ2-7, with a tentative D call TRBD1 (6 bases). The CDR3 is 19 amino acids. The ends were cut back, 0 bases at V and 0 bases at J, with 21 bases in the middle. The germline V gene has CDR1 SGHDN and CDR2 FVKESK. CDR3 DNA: TGTGCCAGCAGCCAAGATTGGCGTCGTTTGGGGGCGGGCTCCTACGAGCAGTACTTC. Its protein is CASSQDWRRLGAGSYEQYF.

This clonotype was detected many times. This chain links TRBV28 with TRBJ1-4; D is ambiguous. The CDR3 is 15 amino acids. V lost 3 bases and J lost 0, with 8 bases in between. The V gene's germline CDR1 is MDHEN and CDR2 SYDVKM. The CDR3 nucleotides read TGTGCCAGCAGTTTCCCAAGTGCAACTAATGAAAAACTGTTTTTT. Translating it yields CASSFPSATNEKLFF.